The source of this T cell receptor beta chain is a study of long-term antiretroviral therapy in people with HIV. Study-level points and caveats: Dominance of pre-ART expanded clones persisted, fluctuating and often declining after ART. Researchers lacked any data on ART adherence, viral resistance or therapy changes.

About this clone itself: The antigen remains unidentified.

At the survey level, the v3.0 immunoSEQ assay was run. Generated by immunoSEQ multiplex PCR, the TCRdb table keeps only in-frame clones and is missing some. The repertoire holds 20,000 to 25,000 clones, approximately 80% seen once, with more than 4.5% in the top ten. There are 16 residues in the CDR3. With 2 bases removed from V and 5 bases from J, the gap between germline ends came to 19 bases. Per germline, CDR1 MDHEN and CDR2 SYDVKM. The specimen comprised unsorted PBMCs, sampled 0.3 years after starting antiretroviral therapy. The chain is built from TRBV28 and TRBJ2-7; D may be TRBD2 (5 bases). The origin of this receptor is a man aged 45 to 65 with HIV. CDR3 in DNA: TGTGCCAGCAGTTTAATGGCGGGTAATGTGTTAGACGAGCAGTACTTC. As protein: CASSLMAGNVLDEQYF.